This T cell receptor (beta chain) was identified in a study of tumor-infiltrating lymphocytes in localized non-small cell lung cancer. Repertoires were generated with immunoSEQ multiplex PCR, while TCRdb's copy carries only in-frame clones and drops some. The profile covers some 15,000 clones, with around 80% appearing a single time and approximately 4.9% taken by the ten largest. The trim removed 1 base at V and 3 bases at J, leaving 6 bases unmatched. The CDR3 has 15 residues. Per germline, CDR1 SQVTM and CDR2 ANQGSEA. The chain combines TRBV29-1 with TRBJ2-3; TRBD1 matches at 8 bases. The receptor was isolated from a human donor with non-small cell lung cancer. The specimen was lung tumor tissue. CDR3 nucleotide sequence: TGCAGCGTTGAAGGGACAGGGATTTCGACAGATACGCAGTATTTT. It encodes CSVEGTGISTDTQYF.